The 4 T cell receptor beta chains given below trace back to one sample, sequenced in a study of spatial heterogeneity in lung cancer. TCRdb reprocessed the 5' RACE reads with MiXCR, giving one entry per CDR3 protein. The table has about 86,000 distinct CDR3 sequences, around 12% seen once. Stated time point: sample taken at primary tumor resection. Sequencing was performed on whole RNA extracted from tumor and nontumor lung tissue, or from frozen PBMC, and the material was left unsorted. Here the sequenced sample was PBMCs, taken at surgery. These receptors all come from a male donor with early-stage non-small cell lung cancer.

This clonotype appeared a few times. This chain connects TRBV5-4 to TRBJ2-1, with D hard to call. CDR1 and CDR2 from the germline V gene are SGHNT and YYREEE (reference sequence). Trimming removed 4 bases from V and 7 bases from J, with 6 bases in between. The CDR3 spans 11 residues. CDR3 DNA: TGTGCCAGCAGCAGCACTAATGAGCAGTTCTTC. This encodes CASSSTNEQFF.

J is TRBJ1-2 and V is TRBV28, with D possibly TRBD1 on 6 matching bases. V shed 6 bases and J shed 2 bases, with 10 bases lying between them. The CDR3 consists of 13 residues. Per the germline V gene, CDR1 is MDHEN and CDR2 is SYDVKM. The CDR3 is CASREQGNYGYTF. The CDR3 DNA reads as TGTGCCAGCAGGGAACAGGGAAACTATGGCTACACCTTC.

This clonotype was counted between two and nine times. The V call is TRBV7-2, the J call TRBJ2-1, with 9 nucleotides matching TRBD2. V shed 7 bases, J shed 2 bases, and the junction held 12 bases outside the gene matches. The CDR3 totals 17 residues. Germline assignment: CDR1 SGHTA and CDR2 FQGNSA. CDR3 loop: CASTPGGAGGAYNEQFF. The CDR3 DNA sequence: TGTGCCAGCACCCCCGGCGGGGCGGGGGGGGCCTACAATGAGCAGTTCTTC.

This clonotype was counted a few times. The chain links TRBV19 to TRBJ2-1, with a weak D call TRBD1 (7 bases). Trimming removed 7 bases at V and 2 bases at J, with 15 bases between. CDR1 LNHDA and CDR2 SQIVND come from the germline V gene (reference sequence). The CDR3 consists of 15 residues. DNA for the CDR3: TGTGCCAGTACCAGGGAGGACAGGCCCTACAATGAGCAGTTCTTC. Its protein product is CASTREDRPYNEQFF.